Listed below are T cell receptor beta chains from one sample, sequenced in a study of CXCR3-negative and CXCR3-positive naive CD8 T cells. Reprocessing the 5' RACE reads, TCRdb reports a single entry for every CDR3 protein and omits DNA. The listing records 50,000 to 75,000 distinct CDR3 sequences. The sample consisted of naive CXCR3- CD8+ T cells from blood. Receptors originate from a human donor in good health. Some clones in this sample may be carry-over from other donors' samples. Both conserved end residues are part of each CDR3. Size is stated for part of the rows, as once, few or many counts, or as a class when the clone is expanded.

J	size	V	CDR3
TRBJ1-3	.	TRBV12-3/TRBV12-4	CASSLFGRNSGNTIYF
TRBJ2-5	medium-sized	TRBV7-7	CASSLASGGVQETQYF
TRBJ2-1	.	TRBV12-3/TRBV12-4	CASSTLVGGGGNEQFF
TRBJ2-2	.	TRBV6-2/TRBV6-3	CASSSPVGGQGELFF
TRBJ2-5	.	TRBV3-1	CASSQDALQETQYF
TRBJ2-2	.	TRBV6-2/TRBV6-3	CASSYPLIGELFF
TRBJ2-5	.	TRBV28	CASSPLEGQETQYF
TRBJ2-7	.	TRBV27	CASSPTGTSGTKAYEQYF
TRBJ2-2	.	TRBV29-1	CSVDGTGGNTGELFF
TRBJ2-7	.	TRBV3-1	CASSHWLSGQTYEQYF
TRBJ2-5	.	TRBV7-9	CASSLVSRGVGQETQYF
TRBJ1-3	.	TRBV7-3	CASSFMGGTIYF
TRBJ2-1	.	TRBV5-1	CASSLNKARDYNEQFF
TRBJ2-3	.	TRBV6-5	CASSNPDRDLSDTQYF
TRBJ2-7	.	TRBV7-3	CASSFTGGLEQCF
TRBJ2-2	.	TRBV6-2/TRBV6-3	CASRGANTGELFF
TRBJ2-1	.	TRBV4-3	CASSPGTGGITYNEQFF
TRBJ2-1	.	TRBV14	CASSQDGLAGGPSSYNEQFF
TRBJ2-1	.	TRBV6-2/TRBV6-3	CASSRLAGIFNEQFF
TRBJ2-1	.	TRBV29-1	CSVGGAGSYNEQFF
TRBJ1-5	.	TRBV20-1	CSARGDILNQPQHF
TRBJ1-2	.	TRBV7-9	CASSIPGNYGYTF
TRBJ2-3	.	TRBV20-1	CSARDLGQASTDTQYF
TRBJ2-1	.	TRBV12-3/TRBV12-4	CASSPRATNNEQFF
TRBJ2-1	.	TRBV6-2/TRBV6-3	CASSLHDYNEQFF
TRBJ2-7	.	TRBV7-9	CASSFLVDYEQYF
TRBJ2-1	.	TRBV19	CASSIGGHQQFF
TRBJ2-7	.	TRBV20-1	CSAHRGQGRTYEQYF
TRBJ2-2	.	TRBV20-1	CSASRTSGGPMGGELFF
TRBJ2-2	.	TRBV29-1	CSVSGTENTGELFF
TRBJ2-2	.	TRBV29-1	CSSRDGNTGELFF